A selection of T cell receptor beta chains follows, all from one sample in a study of OX40 agonist ivuxolimab in advanced cancers. Clones were read by immunoSEQ multiplex PCR, and TCRdb kept only the in-frame ones, dropping some. The top ten hold about 0.59% of the sample, which has tens of thousands of clones, 92% seen once. The sample here was CD4+ or CD8+ T cells sorted from blood, taken in a trial of the OX40 agonist ivuxolimab. These receptors came from an adult with an advanced solid tumor such as melanoma, head and neck, liver or kidney cancer. Both conserved end residues are part of each CDR3. D genes are given only for firm matches. For some rows the clone size is stated as once, few or many, or as a class when expanded; others skip it.

v_call	clone_size	d_call	cdr3_length	j_call	cdr3_nt	cdr3_aa
TRBV11-2	-	-	13	TRBJ1-1	TGTGCCAGCAGCTTAATGGGGAACACTGAAGCTTTCTTT	CASSLMGNTEAFF
TRBV18	-	-	12	TRBJ2-7	TGTGCCAGCTCAGCTCAGGGATACGAGCAGTACTTC	CASSAQGYEQYF
TRBV5-4	-	TRBD2	16	TRBJ2-2	TGTGCCAGCAGAACTACTAGCGGGAGTGTCACCGGGGAGCTGTTTTTT	CASRTTSGSVTGELFF
TRBV5-1	-	TRBD1	16	TRBJ2-2	TGCGCCAGCAGCCCCCAACGACAGGGGGCCACCGGGGAGCTGTTTTTT	CASSPQRQGATGELFF
TRBV6-5	-	TRBD1	15	TRBJ2-3	TGTGCCAGCTGCCACAGGGGTCCACTCACAGATACGCAGTATTTT	CASCHRGPLTDTQYF
TRBV30	-	-	13	TRBJ1-1	TGTGCCTGGAGAGCGACGGCGAACACTGAAGCTTTCTTT	CAWRATANTEAFF
TRBV7-3	-	-	15	TRBJ2-1	TGTGCCAGCAGCTTAAACGGGTGGACCTACAATGAGCAGTTCTTC	CASSLNGWTYNEQFF
TRBV5-1	-	TRBD1	17	TRBJ1-4	TGCGCCGGCAGCTCGCGACAGGGGGCCCACGCTAATGAAAAACTGTTTTTT	CAGSSRQGAHANEKLFF
TRBV6-1	-	-	13	TRBJ1-5	TGTGCCATAAGGCGGGATGGAAATCAGCCCCAGCATTTT	CAIRRDGNQPQHF
TRBV6-1	few	-	13	TRBJ1-1	TGTGCCAGCAAGGTTACAGTGGGCACTGAAGCTTTCTTT	CASKVTVGTEAFF
TRBV14	-	TRBD1	12	TRBJ1-6	TGTGCCAGCAGCCCGGACAGGGGACCCCTCCACTTT	CASSPDRGPLHF
TRBV29-1	-	-	10	TRBJ1-1	TGCAGCGTTGGGGACACTGAAGCTTTCTTT	CSVGDTEAFF
TRBV30	-	-	13	TRBJ2-1	TGTGCCTGGAGTACCAACGTCGGAGTAGAGCAGTTCTTC	CAWSTNVGVEQFF
TRBV27	-	-	16	TRBJ1-6	TGTGCCAGCAGTTTAAATGAAGCCGCCGGCAATTCACCCCTCCACTTT	CASSLNEAAGNSPLHF
TRBV10-3	-	-	14	TRBJ2-2	TGTGCCATCAAGTGGGGTTTCGGCACCGGGGAGCTGTTTTTT	CAIKWGFGTGELFF
TRBV11-2	once	-	15	TRBJ2-2	TGTGCCAGCGGGGTAGCCGATACGAACACCGGGGAGCTGTTTTTT	CASGVADTNTGELFF
TRBV19	-	-	15	TRBJ2-2	TGTGCCAGTACCGACGGGCCTATCTACACCGGGGAGCTGTTTTTT	CASTDGPIYTGELFF
TRBV5-1	-	-	17	TRBJ1-1	TGCGCCAGCAGCTTAGACCTAAACCCCAGGGCGAACACTGAAGCTTTCTTT	CASSLDLNPRANTEAFF
TRBV2	-	TRBD2	14	TRBJ2-5	TGTGCCAGCAGTGGGGACCCGGGGGGAGAGACCCAGTACTTC	CASSGDPGGETQYF
TRBV27	-	-	15	TRBJ1-6	TGTGCCAGCAATCCGTCCAGGGGTGAGAATTCACCCCTCCACTTT	CASNPSRGENSPLHF
TRBV2	-	TRBD1	12	TRBJ1-1	TGTGCCAGCAAGCGGACAGGTAGTGAAGCTTTCTTT	CASKRTGSEAFF
TRBV6-5	-	TRBD1	12	TRBJ1-2	TGTGCCAGCAGGACAGGGGGCTTTGGCTACACCTTC	CASRTGGFGYTF
TRBV7-9	-	-	13	TRBJ1-1	TGTGCCAGCAGCTTAAGCGGGGCGTTCGAAGCTTTCTTT	CASSLSGAFEAFF
TRBV7-8	-	TRBD2	15	TRBJ2-5	TGTGCCAGCAGCTTAGCGGAACTAGCGGCAGAGACCCAGTACTTC	CASSLAELAAETQYF
TRBV6-5	once	-	15	TRBJ1-1	TGTGCCAGCAGTGTAGGGGACATCGTTCCCCCTGAAGCTTTCTTT	CASSVGDIVPPEAFF
TRBV11-2	-	-	18	TRBJ2-5	TGTGCCAGCAGCTTACTCCGGAGGACCGGGGCCAGTGAAGAGACCCAGTACTTC	CASSLLRRTGASEETQYF
TRBV9	-	-	11	TRBJ2-7	TGTGCCTGGGCAGCATCCTACGAGCAGTACTTC	CAWAASYEQYF
TRBV5-1	once	-	13	TRBJ2-5	TGCGCCAGCAGCTTGGTCGGGGGAGAGACCCAGTACTTC	CASSLVGGETQYF
TRBV18	-	-	15	TRBJ1-2	TGTGCCAGCTCACTTACCCCAGGGGATCCTTATGGCTACACCTTC	CASSLTPGDPYGYTF